This passage covers 5 T cell receptor beta chains from one sample sequenced in a study of control samples from healthy donors and cancer patients. Clones were sequenced by immunoSEQ multiplex PCR, and TCRdb holds only the in-frame ones, with some missing. The sample records 170,000 or so clones, 94% being singletons. The sequencing input was blood. These receptors were obtained from a woman aged 18-29 years in good health.

The J gene is TRBJ2-7, the V gene TRBV2; unclear D gene. CDR1 is SNHLY and CDR2 is FYNNEI in the germline V gene. V lost 6 bases and J 6 bases, leaving 9 bases between the germline ends. This CDR3 spans 11 amino acids. The CDR3 sequence is CASRPGGEQYF. The CDR3 coding sequence is TGTGCCAGCAGGCCTGGCGGCGAGCAGTACTTC.

The chain couples TRBV3-1 (or the pseudogene TRBV3-2) to TRBJ2-5, with 10 positions matching TRBD1. V lost 0 bases and J lost 5; bases outside the gene matches: 0. The CDR3 covers 14 residues. The germline CDR1 and CDR2 sequences are LGHDT and YNNKEL (reference sequence). The CDR3 bases are TGTGCCAGCAGCCAAGAGGGACAGGGGGAGACCCAGTACTTC. Translating it yields CASSQEGQGETQYF.

This chain connects TRBV4-1 to TRBJ2-7, with 8 bases that match TRBD2. The germline gives CDR1 MGHRA, CDR2 YSYEKL. The ends lost 2 bases at V and 9 bases at J; junction bases unmatched: 15. The CDR3 runs to 16 residues. The CDR3 reads CASSQIVVSTSGVQYF. The CDR3 coding sequence is TGCGCCAGCAGCCAAATCGTCGTTTCAACTAGCGGCGTGCAGTACTTC.

CDR3 sequence reads: CASSVDQGRNSPLHF. The CDR3 DNA follows: TGTGCCAGCAGCGTAGACCAGGGGCGGAATTCACCCCTCCACTTT. The chain combines TRBV9 with TRBJ1-6, with D possibly being TRBD1 (6 bases). The CDR3 is made up of 15 amino acids. The V gene's germline CDR1 is SGDLS and CDR2 YYNGEE. V lost 0 bases, J lost 7 bases, and 11 bases lay in between.

V is TRBV7-9 and J is TRBJ1-2; D possibly corresponds to TRBD1 (5 bases). V dropped 5 bases and J dropped 5 bases, with 15 bases sitting between them. CDR1 is SEHNR and CDR2 is FQNEAQ in the germline V gene (reference sequence). CDR3 length: 14 residues. CDR3 nucleotides: TGTGCCAGCAGCCTTGAGGCGACAGATTATGGCTACACCTTC. Translated: CASSLEATDYGYTF.